This is a list of T cell receptor beta chains from one sample in a study of T-cell reconstitution after alpha-beta-depleted transplantation in children. TCRdb passed the PCR reads through MiXCR, listing each CDR3 protein once. The sample contains about 690,000 distinct CDR3 sequences, 15% to 20% of which appear only once. The specimen was PBMCs from the stem cell graft donor, collected from the stem cell graft. The source of these receptors is a human donor who donated a stem cell graft to a child with acute myeloid leukemia. Each CDR3 is given with its conserved first and last residue. The D gene is left open where the match is weak. Clone size is not always given. Where it is, it says once, few, many or a class for expanded clones.

cdr3_aa | cdr3_nt | j_call | clone_size | d_call | v_call
CASSLSGASNTQYF | TGTGCCAGCAGTTTATCGGGGGCCTCGAATACGCAGTATTTT | TRBJ2-3 | few | NA | TRBV12-3/TRBV12-4
CASSLGLPSSYNSPLHF | TGCGCCAGCAGCTTGGGGCTCCCGAGCTCCTATAATTCACCCCTCCACTTT | TRBJ1-6 | NA | NA | TRBV5-1
CASSWLGVANVLTF | TGTGCCAGCAGTTGGTTAGGAGTGGCCAACGTCCTGACTTTC | TRBJ2-6 | NA | NA | TRBV6-2/TRBV6-3
CASSISGPSPLHF | TGTGCCAGCAGTATATCAGGTCCATCACCCCTCCACTTT | TRBJ1-6 | many | NA | TRBV6-1
CASSIKGDQETQYF | TGTGCCAGTAGTATAAAGGGGGACCAAGAGACCCAGTACTTC | TRBJ2-5 | NA | NA | TRBV19
CASSFANPSNEQFF | TGTGCCAGCAGCTTCGCGAACCCCTCGAATGAGCAGTTCTTC | TRBJ2-1 | NA | NA | TRBV7-9
CASSEDTNYEQYF | TGTGCCAGCAGCGAGGACACCAACTACGAGCAGTACTTC | TRBJ2-7 | many | NA | TRBV7-3
CASREQGQGTDTQYF | TGTGCCAGCAGGGAGCAGGGGCAGGGGACCGATACGCAGTATTTT | TRBJ2-3 | many | NA | TRBV6-1
CASSIAGGDTQYF | TGTGCCAGTAGTATAGCGGGAGGAGATACGCAGTATTTT | TRBJ2-3 | NA | TRBD2 | TRBV12-3/TRBV12-4
CASSLRTSGGSTDTQYF | TGTGCCAGCAGCCTCCGGACTAGCGGGGGTAGCACAGATACGCAGTATTTT | TRBJ2-3 | NA | TRBD2 | TRBV9
CSATRGGTTDTQYF | TGCAGTGCTACGCGCGGGGGGACCACAGATACGCAGTATTTT | TRBJ2-3 | NA | TRBD2 | TRBV20-1
CASRRDTNTGELFF | TGTGCCAGCCGCCGGGACACAAACACCGGGGAGCTGTTTTTT | TRBJ2-2 | few | NA | TRBV7-2
CASSPLGDYTGELFF | TGTGCCAGCAGTCCCCTCGGAGATTACACCGGGGAGCTGTTTTTT | TRBJ2-2 | few | NA | TRBV28
CAWNRGAGYTF | TGTGCCTGGAACAGGGGGGCTGGCTACACCTTC | TRBJ1-2 | NA | TRBD1 | TRBV30
CASSSFGGVYGYTF | TGTGCCAGCAGTTCTTTTGGGGGTGTCTATGGCTACACCTTC | TRBJ1-2 | NA | NA | TRBV27
CSVSPTGEETQYF | TGCAGCGTTTCGCCTACAGGAGAAGAGACCCAGTACTTC | TRBJ2-5 | many | NA | TRBV29-1
CSVASESGGANVLTF | TGCAGTGTTGCTTCAGAATCCGGTGGGGCCAACGTCCTGACTTTC | TRBJ2-6 | many | NA | TRBV20-1
CASSWDRGNTEAFF | TGTGCCAGCAGTTGGGACAGGGGAAACACTGAAGCTTTCTTT | TRBJ1-1 | many | TRBD1 | TRBV6-5
CGDSRQGDNQPQHF | TGCGGGGACAGCAGACAGGGAGACAATCAGCCCCAGCATTTT | TRBJ1-5 | few | TRBD1 | TRBV5-1
CSVVLPPTDTQYF | TGCAGCGTTGTGCTCCCCCCCACAGATACGCAGTATTTT | TRBJ2-3 | NA | NA | TRBV29-1
CASSQAGTSGGAQTDTQYF | TGCGCCAGCAGCCAAGCCGGGACTAGCGGGGGGGCCCAGACAGATACGCAGTATTTT | TRBJ2-3 | NA | TRBD2 | TRBV4-3
CASRIPGFPQHF | TGTGCCAGCAGAATCCCGGGTTTTCCCCAGCATTTT | TRBJ1-5 | NA | NA | TRBV12-3/TRBV12-4
CASRVGVNSNQPQHF | TGTGCCAGCAGAGTGGGAGTCAATAGCAATCAGCCCCAGCATTTT | TRBJ1-5 | few | NA | TRBV6-2/TRBV6-3
CASSPPATRFYGYTF | TGTGCCAGCAGCCCCCCCGCAACCCGATTCTATGGCTACACCTTC | TRBJ1-2 | NA | NA | TRBV7-3
CASSDPRLAGGKETQYF | TGTGCCAGCAGCGACCCACGGCTAGCGGGGGGGAAAGAGACCCAGTACTTC | TRBJ2-5 | many | TRBD2 | TRBV7-2
CASTAGGNIQYF | TGTGCCAGCACCGCTGGAGGAAACATTCAGTACTTC | TRBJ2-4 | few | NA | TRBV6-5
CASSGDKFSYEQYF | TGTGCCAGCAGTGGGGACAAGTTCTCCTACGAGCAGTACTTC | TRBJ2-7 | many | NA | TRBV12-3/TRBV12-4
CASSLSPGQYQPQHF | TGCGCCAGCAGCTTGTCCCCGGGACAGTATCAGCCCCAGCATTTT | TRBJ1-5 | few | TRBD1 | TRBV5-1
CASSLAWTDRLFF | TGTGCCAGCAGCTTAGCATGGACCGATCGGCTGTTTTTT | TRBJ2-2 | NA | NA | TRBV7-8
CSAETSGGTPWEQFF | TGCAGTGCGGAAACTAGCGGGGGAACCCCATGGGAGCAGTTCTTC | TRBJ2-1 | few | TRBD2 | TRBV20-1
CASSLDGRRGELFF | TGCGCCAGCAGCTTGGATGGTAGGAGAGGGGAGCTGTTTTTT | TRBJ2-2 | few | NA | TRBV5-1
CSVARGQGPLTDTQYF | TGCAGCGTTGCTCGGGGCCAGGGGCCTCTCACAGATACGCAGTATTTT | TRBJ2-3 | NA | NA | TRBV29-1
CSARGRAPEAFF | TGCAGTGCTAGGGGCAGGGCTCCTGAAGCTTTCTTT | TRBJ1-1 | many | NA | TRBV20-1
CSGRPQGAVVLGYGYTF | TGCAGCGGTAGGCCTCAGGGGGCGGTAGTACTAGGCTATGGCTACACCTTC | TRBJ1-2 | few | TRBD1 | TRBV29-1
CSVEDQGKSYNEQFF | TGCAGCGTTGAAGATCAAGGAAAATCCTACAATGAGCAGTTCTTC | TRBJ2-1 | many | NA | TRBV29-1
CASSFIAGGPTDTQYF | TGTGCCAGCAGTTTCATAGCGGGGGGACCCACAGATACGCAGTATTTT | TRBJ2-3 | NA | TRBD2 | TRBV12-3/TRBV12-4
CSATETDVRPQHF | TGCAGTGCTACAGAGACAGATGTCAGGCCCCAGCATTTT | TRBJ1-5 | NA | NA | TRBV20-1